This TCR beta chain was recovered during a study of molecular identifiers for immune sequencing clone quantification. It was with previously described methods and listed TCR primers that bulk TCR libraries were made. TCRdb re-analysed the PCR reads in MiXCR, keeping a single row per CDR3 protein. The sample carries more than 250,000 distinct CDR3 sequences, about 22% recorded once. Source material for naive CD8 libraries was about 19,000 to 1,000,000 sorted cells, with 10%, 30% or 50% RNA. Naive CD8 T cells were sorted, and the gate applied was CD8+CD4-CCR7+CD45RA+. There are many counts of this clonotype. The V end lost 3 bases, the J end lost 7 bases, and 12 bases lay between the germline ends. Germline-derived CDR1 and CDR2 are MDHEN and SYDVKM. This CDR3 has 14 amino acids.

The sequenced material came from naive CD8+ T cells from blood, with Jurkat cell RNA spiked in. Subset given: FACS-sorted CD8+CD4-CCR7+CD45RA+ naive T cells. The rearrangement uses TRBV28 and TRBJ1-4, with D unclear. This clonotype originated in a human donor in good health. Some libraries in this study had Jurkat cell RNA spiked in. The CDR3 DNA sequence: TGTGCCAGCAGTTTTCGGGTATTTACTGAAAAACTGTTTTTT. Its translation is CASSFRVFTEKLFF. Using reference TRBV28 and TRBJ1-4 for the parts outside the CDR3, the full variable domain is DVKVTQSSRYLVKRTGEKVFLECVQDMDHENMFWYRQDPGLGLRLIYFSYDVKMKEKGDIPEGYSVSREKKERFSLILESASTNQTSMYLCASSFRVFTEKLFFGSGTQLSVL.